This T cell receptor beta chain was profiled in a study of tissue T cells after allogeneic stem cell transplantation. About this clone itself: Genes and germline are mouse. The read terminates 1 residue before the CDR3 end, so the remaining end is supplied by the germline J gene. Other DNA sequences from this sample encode an identical CDR3 as well.

Looked up from germline, CDR1 is SGHND and CDR2 is FRSKSL. CDR3 size: 13 residues. V lost 2 bases, J lost 1 base, and 4 bases lay in between. Measured with immunoSEQ multiplex PCR; TCRdb has only the in-frame clones, and not every one. This table holds approximately 45,000 clones, 73% found once. The sequenced sample consisted of sorted cells pooled from one or two spleens. This receptor was obtained from a pool of C57BL/6 mice in good health. The rearrangement joins TRBV15 to TRBJ2-4; D is ambiguous. The part of the CDR3 DNA that was read is TGTGCCAGCAGTTTACGGGGTCAAAACACCTTGTAC. The encoded protein is CASSLRGQNTLY. The entire CDR3 protein reads CASSLRGQNTLYF.